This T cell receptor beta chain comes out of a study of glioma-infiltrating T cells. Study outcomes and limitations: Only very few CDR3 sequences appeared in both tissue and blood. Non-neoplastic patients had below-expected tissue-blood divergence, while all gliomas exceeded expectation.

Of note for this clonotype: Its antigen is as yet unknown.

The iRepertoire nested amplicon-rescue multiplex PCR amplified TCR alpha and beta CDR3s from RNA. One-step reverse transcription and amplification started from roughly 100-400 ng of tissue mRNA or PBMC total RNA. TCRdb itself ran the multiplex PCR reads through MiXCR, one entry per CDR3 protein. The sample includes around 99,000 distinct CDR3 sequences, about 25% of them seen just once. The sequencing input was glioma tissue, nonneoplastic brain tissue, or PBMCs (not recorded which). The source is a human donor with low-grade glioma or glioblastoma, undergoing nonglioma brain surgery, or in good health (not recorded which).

CDR3 region: CASSFKGGNSPLHF. The CDR3 DNA reads as TGCGCCAGCAGCTTTAAGGGTGGCAATTCACCCCTCCACTTT. J is TRBJ1-6 and V is TRBV5-1; D ambiguous. The V and J ends lost 2 bases and 7 bases respectively, with 10 bases between them. Germline CDR1 reads SGHRS; CDR2 reads YFSETQ. The length of the CDR3 is 14 residues. The variable domain in full, with the rest retrieved from reference TRBV5-1 and TRBJ1-6, is KAGVTQTPRYLIKTRGQQVTLSCSPISGHRSVSWYQQTPGQGLQFLFEYFSETQRNKGNFPGRFSGRQFSNSRSEMNVSTLELGDSALYLCASSFKGGNSPLHFGNGTRLTVT.